A selection of T cell receptor beta chains follows, all from one sample in a study of cytomegalovirus exposure and HLA in healthy donors. The assay was immunoSEQ multiplex PCR, and TCRdb's table has in-frame clones only and misses some. The data contain more than 90,000 clones, approximately 80% of them singletons. Sequenced input: PBMCs. These receptors originate from a woman aged 70-85 years in good health and CMV-seropositive. The CDR3 runs from the conserved cysteine through the conserved F or W. A D gene is named only where the DNA matches it firmly. Size tells how often a clone was seen (once, few, many) or the class of an expanded clone, and some rows leave it out.

>TRBV5-4|TRBJ2-7|TRBD1|14|medium-sized
TGTGCCAGCAGCTCAGGACAGGGGCGAAGCGAGCAGTACTTC
CASSSGQGRSEQYF
>TRBV19|TRBJ1-2|TRBD1|15|NA
TGTGCCAGTGGCAACGGGACAGGGGGAAGCTATGGCTACACCTTC
CASGNGTGGSYGYTF
>TRBV19|TRBJ1-5|TRBD1|15|NA
TGTGCCAGTAGCCGGGGACAGTATAGCAATCAGCCCCAGCATTTT
CASSRGQYSNQPQHF
>TRBV19|TRBJ2-3|TRBD2|14|NA
TGTGCCAGCCTAGCGGGAGGAAGCACAGATACGCAGTATTTT
CASLAGGSTDTQYF
>TRBV15|TRBJ2-6|TRBD1|18|NA
TGTGCCACCAGCAGAGAACCAGGACAGGGGGCCGGGGCCAACGTCCTGACTTTC
CATSREPGQGAGANVLTF
>TRBV4-3|TRBJ2-1|TRBD2|17|NA
TGCGCCAGCAGCCAAGATCATAGGCTAGCGGGAGTACGAGAGCAGTTCTTC
CASSQDHRLAGVREQFF
>TRBV7-2|TRBJ1-5|NA|13|NA
TGTGCCAGCAGAGGACAGAGCAATCAGCCCCAGCATTTT
CASRGQSNQPQHF
>TRBV5-4|TRBJ1-4|TRBD1|14|NA
TGTGCCAGCAGCGCTTCCGGGACAGATGAAAAACTGTTTTTT
CASSASGTDEKLFF
>TRBV5-1|TRBJ2-7|NA|13|NA
TGCGCCAGCAGCTTGGGTCCAAACCTAGAGCAGTACTTC
CASSLGPNLEQYF
>TRBV6-4|TRBJ2-1|TRBD2|15|NA
TGTGCCAGCAGTGACTCAGGGACTAGCGGGGGTGAGCAGTTCTTC
CASSDSGTSGGEQFF
>TRBV7-9|TRBJ2-1|TRBD2|16|NA
TGTGCCAGCAGCCCGATGCTTAGCGGGGCCCACAATGAGCAGTTCTTC
CASSPMLSGAHNEQFF
>TRBV10-3|TRBJ2-7|TRBD2|14|NA
TGTGCCATCAGGCGACTAGCGGGGGGCTACGAGCAGTACTTC
CAIRRLAGGYEQYF
>TRBV21-1|TRBJ2-2|NA|19|NA
TGTGCCAGCAGCAAAAGGCGAACTTGGCGGGAGGTACGCACCGGGGAGCTGTTTTTT
CASSKRRTWREVRTGELFF
>TRBV9|TRBJ2-5|TRBD2|14|NA
TGTGCCAGCAGCCTTGGGACTAGTCGGGAGACCCAGTACTTC
CASSLGTSRETQYF
>TRBV4-1|TRBJ2-3|TRBD2|17|NA
TGCGCCAGCAGCCAAGATGGTCTAGCGGGGCTCACAGATACGCAGTATTTT
CASSQDGLAGLTDTQYF
>TRBV4-3|TRBJ2-7|TRBD1|15|NA
TGCGCCAGCAGCCAAGGACAGGGTTTGACCTACGAGCAGTACTTC
CASSQGQGLTYEQYF